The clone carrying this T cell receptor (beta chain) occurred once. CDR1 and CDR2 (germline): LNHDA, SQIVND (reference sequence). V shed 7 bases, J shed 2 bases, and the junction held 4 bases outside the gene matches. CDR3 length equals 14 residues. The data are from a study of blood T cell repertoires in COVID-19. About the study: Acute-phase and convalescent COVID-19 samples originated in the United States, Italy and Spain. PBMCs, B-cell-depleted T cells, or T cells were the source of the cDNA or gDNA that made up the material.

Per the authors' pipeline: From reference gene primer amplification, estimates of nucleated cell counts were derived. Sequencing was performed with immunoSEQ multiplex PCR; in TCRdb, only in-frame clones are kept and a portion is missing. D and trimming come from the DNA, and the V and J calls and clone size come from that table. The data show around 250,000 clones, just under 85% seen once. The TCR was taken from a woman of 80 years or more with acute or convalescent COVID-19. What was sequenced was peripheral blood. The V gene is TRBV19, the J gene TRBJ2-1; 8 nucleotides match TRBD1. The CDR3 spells CASTPGQAYNEQFF. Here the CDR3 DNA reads TGTGCCAGTACCCCGGGACAGGCCTACAATGAGCAGTTCTTC.